The rows below give T cell receptor beta chains drawn from one sample of a study of T-cell reconstitution after alpha-beta-depleted transplantation in children. TCRdb called the PCR reads again in MiXCR, with one record for every CDR3 protein. The sample records more than 200,000 distinct CDR3 sequences, approximately 8.4% being singletons. The material sequenced was PBMCs, mostly from graft donor cells, taken 360 days after TCRalphabeta/CD19-depleted stem cell transplant. These receptors all stem from a male patient aged 2-9 years who had a stem cell transplant for acute myeloid leukemia, so the T cells may come from the graft donor. Each CDR3 is given with its conserved first and last residue. Fields, in order: D gene, V gene, J gene, CDR3 protein. D genes are given only for firm matches.

NA	TRBV5-1	TRBJ2-5	CASSLADGDAETQYF
NA	TRBV10-3	TRBJ2-1	CAISEFSDEQFF
NA	TRBV25-1	TRBJ2-1	CASSESDSYNEQFF
TRBD1	TRBV20-1	TRBJ2-7	CSARWDRGTYEQYF
NA	TRBV5-1	TRBJ2-5	CASSYNPGPEETQYF
TRBD2	TRBV7-3	TRBJ2-1	CASSSRSGEIDNEQFF
TRBD2	TRBV4-2	TRBJ2-5	CASSRLAGGLETQYF
NA	TRBV7-3	TRBJ2-7	CASSLTWGSSYEQYF
NA	TRBV2	TRBJ2-3	CAGRWGGSDTQYF
NA	TRBV11-2	TRBJ1-2	CASSSSQRDIYGYTF
TRBD2	TRBV6-2/TRBV6-3	TRBJ2-3	CASRSGSRTDTQYF
TRBD2	TRBV10-3	TRBJ2-1	CAISETSGSVNEQFF
NA	TRBV5-1	TRBJ2-1	CASSLAVQGFTYNEQFF
TRBD2	TRBV29-1	TRBJ2-3	CSVRTRIEDTQYF
NA	TRBV3-1	TRBJ2-3	CASSTRDGDTDTQYF
NA	TRBV10-2	TRBJ1-1	CASTSVESSNTEAFF
NA	TRBV5-1	TRBJ2-7	CASSLDRGIHEQYF
TRBD2	TRBV12-3/TRBV12-4	TRBJ2-5	CASSEGSSGVHKTQYF
TRBD1	TRBV29-1	TRBJ1-1	CSVKQGIGTEAFF
TRBD2	TRBV6-2/TRBV6-3	TRBJ2-1	CASSFSGEGPNEQFF
NA	TRBV20-1	TRBJ2-1	CSARAYNEQFF
TRBD2	TRBV7-3	TRBJ2-1	CASSLTGTSPKVEQFF
NA	TRBV10-3	TRBJ2-2	CAISELENTGELFF
TRBD1	TRBV6-1	TRBJ1-6	CASSPPGTGGSRSPLHF
TRBD2	TRBV4-2	TRBJ2-3	CASSQDAGGRDTQYF
NA	TRBV7-9	TRBJ2-3	CASSSSGQSSGDTQYF
NA	TRBV5-1	TRBJ2-2	CASSYQDRNTGELFF
NA	TRBV20-1	TRBJ2-7	CSALDRDSAYEQYF
NA	TRBV7-6	TRBJ2-1	CASSSLATRGTGDGEQFF
TRBD1	TRBV27	TRBJ2-6	CANSVIPVGTGGGGGANVLTF
NA	TRBV7-9	TRBJ2-7	CASSSPRENPYEQYF
NA	TRBV6-5	TRBJ2-1	CASSYRVPWGERNEQFF
TRBD2	TRBV6-5	TRBJ2-1	CASSYSGLAGGSHNEQFF
TRBD1	TRBV12-3/TRBV12-4	TRBJ2-5	CASSFSAGGQETQYF
TRBD1	TRBV5-1	TRBJ1-4	CASSPRTGGDEKLFF
TRBD2	TRBV7-9	TRBJ2-2	CASSLSRTSGRTGELFF
NA	TRBV18	TRBJ2-7	CASSPRDNYEQYF
NA	TRBV15	TRBJ2-3	CATGWAGGGDTQYF
NA	TRBV10-1	TRBJ2-3	CASRRIGVEGTDTQYF
NA	TRBV6-6	TRBJ1-2	CASRSSSNYGYTF